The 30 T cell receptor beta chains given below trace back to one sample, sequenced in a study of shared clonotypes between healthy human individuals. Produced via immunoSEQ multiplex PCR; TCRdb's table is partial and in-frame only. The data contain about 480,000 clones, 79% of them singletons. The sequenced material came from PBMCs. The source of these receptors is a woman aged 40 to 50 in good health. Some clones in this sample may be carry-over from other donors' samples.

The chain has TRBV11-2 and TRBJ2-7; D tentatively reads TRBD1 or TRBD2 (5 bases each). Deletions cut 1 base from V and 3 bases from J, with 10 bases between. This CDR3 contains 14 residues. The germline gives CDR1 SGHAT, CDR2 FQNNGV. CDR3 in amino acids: CASSLVRGRYEQYF. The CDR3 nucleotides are TGTGCCAGCAGCTTAGTCCGGGGCCGCTACGAGCAGTACTTC.

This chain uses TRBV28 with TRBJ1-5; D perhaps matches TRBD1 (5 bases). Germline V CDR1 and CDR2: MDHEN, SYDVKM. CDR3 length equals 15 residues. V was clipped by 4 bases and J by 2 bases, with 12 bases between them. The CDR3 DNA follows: TGTGCCAGCAGTTGGTCAGGGAGGGGCAATCAGCCCCAGCATTTT. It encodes CASSWSGRGNQPQHF. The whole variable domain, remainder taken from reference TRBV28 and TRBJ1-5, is DVKVTQSSRYLVKRTGEKVFLECVQDMDHENMFWYRQDPGLGLRLIYFSYDVKMKEKGDIPEGYSVSREKKERFSLILESASTNQTSMYLCASSWSGRGNQPQHFGDGTRLSIL.

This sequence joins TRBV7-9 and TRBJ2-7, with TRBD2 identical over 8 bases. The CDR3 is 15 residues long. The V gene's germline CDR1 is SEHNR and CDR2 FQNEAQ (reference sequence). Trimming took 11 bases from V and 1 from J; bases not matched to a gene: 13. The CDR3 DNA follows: TGTGCCGGCACCCCGTTGAGCGGGGGTTCCTACGAGCAGTACTTC. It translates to CAGTPLSGGSYEQYF.

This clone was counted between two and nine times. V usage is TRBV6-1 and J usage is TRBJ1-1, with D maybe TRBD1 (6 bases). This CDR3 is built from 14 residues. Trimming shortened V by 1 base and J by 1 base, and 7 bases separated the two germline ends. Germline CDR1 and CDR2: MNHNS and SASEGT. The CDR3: CASSEGTANTEAFF. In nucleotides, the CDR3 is TGTGCCAGCAGTGAAGGGACAGCGAACACTGAAGCTTTCTTT.

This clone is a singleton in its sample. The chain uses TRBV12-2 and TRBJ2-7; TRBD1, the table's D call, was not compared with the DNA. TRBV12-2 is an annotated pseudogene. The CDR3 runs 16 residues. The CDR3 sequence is CASRLRAQDRGYEQYF. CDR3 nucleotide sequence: TGTGCAAGTCGCCTTAGGGCACAGGACAGGGGGTACGAGCAGTACTTC.

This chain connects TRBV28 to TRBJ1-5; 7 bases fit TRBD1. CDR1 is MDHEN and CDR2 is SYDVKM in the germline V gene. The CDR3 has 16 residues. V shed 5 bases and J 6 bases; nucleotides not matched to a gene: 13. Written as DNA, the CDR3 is TGTGCCAGCAGTCTTATACAGGGGAGCGGTAGTCAGCCCCAGCATTTT. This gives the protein CASSLIQGSGSQPQHF.

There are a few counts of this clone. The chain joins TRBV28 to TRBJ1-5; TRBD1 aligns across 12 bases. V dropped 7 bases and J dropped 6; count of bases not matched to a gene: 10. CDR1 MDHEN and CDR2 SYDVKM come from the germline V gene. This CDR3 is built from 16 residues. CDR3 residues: CASNPLGTGGRQPQHF. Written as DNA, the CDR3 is TGTGCCAGCAACCCCCTTGGGACAGGGGGCCGTCAGCCCCAGCATTTT.

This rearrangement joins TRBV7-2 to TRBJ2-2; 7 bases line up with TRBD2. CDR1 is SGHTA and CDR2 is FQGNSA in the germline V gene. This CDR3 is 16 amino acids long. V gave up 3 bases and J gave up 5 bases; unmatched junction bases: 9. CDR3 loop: CASSLVGGRQTGELFF. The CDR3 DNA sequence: TGTGCCAGCAGCTTGGTCGGCGGGAGACAAACCGGGGAGCTGTTTTTT.

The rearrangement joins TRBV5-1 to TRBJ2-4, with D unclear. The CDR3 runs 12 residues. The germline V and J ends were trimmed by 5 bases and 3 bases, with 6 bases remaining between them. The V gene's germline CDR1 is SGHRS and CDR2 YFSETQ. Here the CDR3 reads CASSFRKNIQYF. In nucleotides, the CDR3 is TGCGCCAGCAGTTTCCGCAAAAACATTCAGTACTTC.

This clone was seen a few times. CDR3 in DNA: TGTGCCTGGAGTGCCGACCGCACCCAGTACTTC. This codes for CAWSADRTQYF. The V call is TRBV30, the J call TRBJ2-5; unclear D gene. Trimming took 1 base from V and 8 from J, leaving 8 bases between them. Germline V gene sequence: CDR1 GTSNPN, CDR2 SVGIG (reference sequence). This CDR3 is 11 amino acids long.

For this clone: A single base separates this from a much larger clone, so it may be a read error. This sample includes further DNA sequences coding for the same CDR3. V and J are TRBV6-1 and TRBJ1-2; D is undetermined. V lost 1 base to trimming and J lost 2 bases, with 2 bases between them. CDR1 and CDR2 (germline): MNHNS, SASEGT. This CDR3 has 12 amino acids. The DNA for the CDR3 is TGTGCCAGCAGTGAAGGAAACTATGGCTACACCTTC. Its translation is CASSEGNYGYTF.

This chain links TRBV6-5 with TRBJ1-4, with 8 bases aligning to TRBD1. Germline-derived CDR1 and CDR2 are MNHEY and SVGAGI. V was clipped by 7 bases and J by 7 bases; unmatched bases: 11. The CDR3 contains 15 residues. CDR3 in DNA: TGTGCCAGCACCTACAGGGGGGGCTGGGGTGAAAAACTGTTTTTT. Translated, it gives CASTYRGGWGEKLFF.

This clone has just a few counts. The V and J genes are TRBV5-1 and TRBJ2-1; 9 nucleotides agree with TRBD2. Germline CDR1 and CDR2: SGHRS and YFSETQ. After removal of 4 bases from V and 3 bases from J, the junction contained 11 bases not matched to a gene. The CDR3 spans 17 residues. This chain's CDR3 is CASSDGNGLAHYNEQFF. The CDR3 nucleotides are TGCGCCAGCAGCGACGGCAACGGACTAGCGCACTACAATGAGCAGTTCTTC.

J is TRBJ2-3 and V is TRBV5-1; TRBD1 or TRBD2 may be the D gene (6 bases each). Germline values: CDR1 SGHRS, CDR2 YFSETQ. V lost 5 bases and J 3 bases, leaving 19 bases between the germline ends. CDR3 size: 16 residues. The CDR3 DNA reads TGCGCCAGCAGACTACGAACCGGGGGCCTAACAGATACGCAGTATTTT. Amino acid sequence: CASRLRTGGLTDTQYF.

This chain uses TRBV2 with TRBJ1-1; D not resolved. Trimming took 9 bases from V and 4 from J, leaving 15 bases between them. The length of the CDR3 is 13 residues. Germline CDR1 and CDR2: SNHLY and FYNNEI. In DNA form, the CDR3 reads TGTGCCAGTGAACTCGAGGAGGGCACTGAAGCTTTCTTT. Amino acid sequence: CASELEEGTEAFF.

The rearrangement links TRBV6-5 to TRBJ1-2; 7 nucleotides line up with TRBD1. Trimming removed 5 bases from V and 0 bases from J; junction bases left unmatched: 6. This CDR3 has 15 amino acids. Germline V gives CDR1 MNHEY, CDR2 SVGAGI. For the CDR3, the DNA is TGTGCCAGCAGTCCACAGGGGTTAGCTAACTATGGCTACACCTTC. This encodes CASSPQGLANYGYTF.

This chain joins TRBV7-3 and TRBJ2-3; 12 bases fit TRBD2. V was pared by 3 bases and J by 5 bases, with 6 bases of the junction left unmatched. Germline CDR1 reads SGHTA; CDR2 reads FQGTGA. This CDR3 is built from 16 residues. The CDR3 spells CASSLTSGRYGDTQYF. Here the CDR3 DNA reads TGTGCCAGCAGCTTGACTAGCGGGAGATATGGAGATACGCAGTATTTT.

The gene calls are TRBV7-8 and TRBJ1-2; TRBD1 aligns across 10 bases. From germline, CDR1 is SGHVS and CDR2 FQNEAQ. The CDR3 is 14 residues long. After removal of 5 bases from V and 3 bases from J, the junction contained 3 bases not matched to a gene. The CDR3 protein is CASSMDRGDYGYTF. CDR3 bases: TGTGCCAGCAGCATGGACAGGGGGGACTATGGCTACACCTTC.

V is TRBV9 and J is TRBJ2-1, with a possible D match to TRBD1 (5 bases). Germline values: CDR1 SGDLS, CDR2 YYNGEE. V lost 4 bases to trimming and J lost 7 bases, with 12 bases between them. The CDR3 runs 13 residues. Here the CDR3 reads CASSPRVKNEQFF. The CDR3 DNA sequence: TGTGCCAGCAGCCCCAGGGTTAAGAATGAGCAGTTCTTC.

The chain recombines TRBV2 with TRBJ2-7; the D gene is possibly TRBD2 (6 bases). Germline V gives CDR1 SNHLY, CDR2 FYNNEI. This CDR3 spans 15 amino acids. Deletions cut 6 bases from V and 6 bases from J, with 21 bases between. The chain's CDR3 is CASRFPVGEVGEQYF. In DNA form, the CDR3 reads TGTGCCAGCAGATTCCCGGTAGGGGAGGTTGGCGAGCAGTACTTC.

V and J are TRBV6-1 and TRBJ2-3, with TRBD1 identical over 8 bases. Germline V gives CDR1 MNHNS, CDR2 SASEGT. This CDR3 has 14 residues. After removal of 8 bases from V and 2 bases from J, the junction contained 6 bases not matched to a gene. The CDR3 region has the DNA TGTGCCAGCGGAGACAGGGGAACCACAGATACGCAGTATTTT. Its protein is CASGDRGTTDTQYF.

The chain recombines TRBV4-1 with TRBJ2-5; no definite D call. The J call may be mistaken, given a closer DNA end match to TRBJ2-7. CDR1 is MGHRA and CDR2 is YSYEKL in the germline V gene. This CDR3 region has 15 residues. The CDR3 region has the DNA TGCGCCAGCAGCCAAGCGGCCGTAGGCGGCTACGAGCAGTACTTC. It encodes CASSQAAVGGYEQYF.

The CDR3 bases are TGTGCCAGCAGCAAACCGGGACTCCTCCAAGAGACCCAGTACTTC. It specifies CASSKPGLLQETQYF. This chain links TRBV5-4 with TRBJ2-5, with a tentative D call TRBD2 (6 bases). The V end was cut by 4 bases, the J end by 1 base, with 14 bases between. Germline V CDR1 and CDR2: SGHNT, YYREEE (reference sequence). The CDR3 has 15 residues.

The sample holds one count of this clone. CDR3 in DNA: TGTGCCAGCAGTCTGAGGGCTTACTCCTACAATGAGCAGTTCTTC. Its protein is CASSLRAYSYNEQFF. The V gene is TRBV6-4, the J gene TRBJ2-1, with a possible D match to TRBD2 (5 bases). The CDR3 loop spans 15 amino acids. Germline CDR1 and CDR2: MRHNA and SNTAGT. Trimming took off 5 bases at V and 0 bases at J, with 11 bases between the two ends.

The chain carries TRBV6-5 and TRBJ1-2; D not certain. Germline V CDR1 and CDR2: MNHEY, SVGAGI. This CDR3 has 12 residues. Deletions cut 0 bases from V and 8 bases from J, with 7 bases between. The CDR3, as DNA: TGTGCCAGCAGTTACTCTGGGGTCGGCTACACCTTC. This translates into CASSYSGVGYTF.

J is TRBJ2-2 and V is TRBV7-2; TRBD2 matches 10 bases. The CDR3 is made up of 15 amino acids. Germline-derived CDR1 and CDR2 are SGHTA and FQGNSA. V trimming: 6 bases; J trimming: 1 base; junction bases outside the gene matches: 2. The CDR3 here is CASRRTSGNTGELFF. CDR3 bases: TGTGCCAGCAGGAGGACTAGCGGGAACACCGGGGAGCTGTTTTTT.

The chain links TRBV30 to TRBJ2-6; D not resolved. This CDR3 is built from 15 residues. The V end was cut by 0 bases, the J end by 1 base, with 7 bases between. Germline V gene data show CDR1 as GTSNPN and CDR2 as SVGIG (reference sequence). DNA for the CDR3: TGTGCCTGGAGTGTTACGTCGTCTGGGGCCAACGTCCTGACTTTC. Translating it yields CAWSVTSSGANVLTF.

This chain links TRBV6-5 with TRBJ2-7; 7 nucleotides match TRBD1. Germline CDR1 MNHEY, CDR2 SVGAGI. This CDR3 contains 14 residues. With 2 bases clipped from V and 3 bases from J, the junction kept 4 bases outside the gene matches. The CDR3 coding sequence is TGTGCCAGCAGTTACCGTAGACAGGGCTACGAGCAGTACTTC. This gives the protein CASSYRRQGYEQYF.

This chain's CDR3 is CASSWFRGPYEQYF. Written as DNA, the CDR3 is TGTGCCAGCAGTTGGTTCAGGGGGCCCTACGAGCAGTACTTC. V gene TRBV28 combines with J gene TRBJ2-7, with 8 positions matching TRBD1. Germline CDR1 reads MDHEN; CDR2 reads SYDVKM. CDR3 length: 14 residues. V trimming: 4 bases; J trimming: 2 bases; junction bases outside the gene matches: 4.

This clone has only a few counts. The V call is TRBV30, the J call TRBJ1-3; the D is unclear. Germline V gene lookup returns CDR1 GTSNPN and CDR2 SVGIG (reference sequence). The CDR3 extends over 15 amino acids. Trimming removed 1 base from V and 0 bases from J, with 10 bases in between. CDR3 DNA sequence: TGTGCCTGGAGTGGTCCCAGTTACTCTGGAAACACCATATATTTT. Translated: CAWSGPSYSGNTIYF.